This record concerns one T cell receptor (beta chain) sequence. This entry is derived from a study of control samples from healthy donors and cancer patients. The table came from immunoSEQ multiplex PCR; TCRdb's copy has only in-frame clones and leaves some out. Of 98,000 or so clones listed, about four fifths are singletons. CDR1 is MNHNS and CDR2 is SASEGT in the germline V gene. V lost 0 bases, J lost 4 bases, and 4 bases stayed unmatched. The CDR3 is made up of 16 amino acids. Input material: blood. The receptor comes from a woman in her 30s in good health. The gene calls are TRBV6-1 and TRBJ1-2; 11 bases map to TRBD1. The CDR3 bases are TGTGCCAGCAGTGAAGCGAGGACAGGGGGCGGCTATGGCTACACCTTC. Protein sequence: CASSEARTGGGYGYTF.